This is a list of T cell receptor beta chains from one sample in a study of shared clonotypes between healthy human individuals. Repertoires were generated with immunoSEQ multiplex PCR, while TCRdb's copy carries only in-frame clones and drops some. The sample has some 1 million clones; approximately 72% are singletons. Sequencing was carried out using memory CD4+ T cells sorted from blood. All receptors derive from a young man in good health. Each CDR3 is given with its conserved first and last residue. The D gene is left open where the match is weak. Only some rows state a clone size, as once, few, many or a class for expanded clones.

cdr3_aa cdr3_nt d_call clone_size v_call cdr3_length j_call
CASSFLGQGVSGANVLTF TGCGCCAGCAGCTTTCTGGGACAGGGGGTTTCTGGGGCCAACGTCCTGACTTTC TRBD1 NA TRBV5-1 18 TRBJ2-6
CASSRQGQGGNYEQYF TGTGCCAGCAGTCGCCAGGGACAGGGTGGGAACTACGAGCAGTACTTC TRBD1 NA TRBV2 16 TRBJ2-7
CASRFTGPGELFF TGTGCCAGCAGGTTCACAGGGCCCGGGGAGCTGTTTTTT NA NA TRBV6-6 13 TRBJ2-2
CASSPGNSPLHF TGTGCCAGCAGTCCAGGGAATTCACCCCTCCACTTT NA NA TRBV5-6 12 TRBJ1-6
CASSLETGSTYEQYF TGTGCCAGCAGCCTCGAGACAGGATCAACCTACGAGCAGTACTTC NA NA TRBV7-2 15 TRBJ2-7
CASSRPVGAGEKLFF TGTGCCAGCAGCCGCCCCGTGGGGGCGGGGGAAAAACTGTTTTTT NA NA TRBV6-5 15 TRBJ1-4
CSVLQGINYGYTF TGCAGCGTGCTACAGGGGATTAACTATGGCTACACCTTC TRBD1 few TRBV29-1 13 TRBJ1-2
CASSSPGEDTEAFF TGTGCCAGCAGTTCCCCGGGGGAGGACACTGAAGCTTTCTTT NA NA TRBV6-5 14 TRBJ1-1
CASSYSTRQGFGEQYF TGTGCCAGCAGTTACTCGACGAGACAGGGCTTCGGCGAGCAGTACTTC TRBD1 NA TRBV6-5 16 TRBJ2-7
CASSEPLGSAREQFF TGTGCCAGCAGTGAACCACTAGGTTCCGCTAGAGAGCAGTTCTTC NA NA TRBV6-1 15 TRBJ2-1
CASSEGGTNEKLFF TGTGCCAGCAGTGAAGGAGGAACTAATGAAAAACTGTTTTTT NA few TRBV6-1 14 TRBJ1-4
CASSLGVVAAGELFF TGTGCCAGCAGCTTAGGAGTTGTGGCGGCCGGGGAGCTGTTTTTT NA NA TRBV7-2 15 TRBJ2-2
CASSPTENDRTDTQYF TGCGCCAGCAGCCCGACAGAAAACGACCGCACAGATACGCAGTATTTT NA few TRBV4-1 16 TRBJ2-3
CASNEGTSGMNTGELFF TGTGCCAGCAATGAAGGTACTAGCGGGATGAACACCGGGGAGCTGTTTTTT TRBD2 NA TRBV6-1 17 TRBJ2-2
CASSPTLPEDTEAFF TGCGCCAGCAGCCCGACATTACCGGAAGACACTGAAGCTTTCTTT NA NA TRBV5-1 15 TRBJ1-1
CADEAGGVNRLGLASYNSPLHF TGTGCCGACGAGGCGGGGGGAGTTAATCGCTTGGGTCTGGCCTCCTATAATTCACCCCTCCACTTT NA NA TRBV19 22 TRBJ1-6
CASGGLASSYEQYF TGTGCCAGCGGCGGACTAGCCAGCTCCTACGAGCAGTACTTC TRBD2 NA TRBV7-9 14 TRBJ2-7
CASSLRGYANEKLFF TGTGCCAGCAGCTTAAGGGGGTATGCTAATGAAAAACTGTTTTTT NA few TRBV7-2 15 TRBJ1-4
CARTTGSYNEQFF TGTGCCAGGACTACGGGGTCCTACAATGAGCAGTTCTTC NA NA TRBV2 13 TRBJ2-1
CATYDRGMNTEAFF TGTGCCACCTACGACAGGGGAATGAACACTGAAGCTTTCTTT TRBD1 once TRBV6-1 14 TRBJ1-1
CASSSPGTPQYF TGTGCCAGCAGCTCACCCGGGACCCCCCAGTACTTC NA few TRBV6-5 12 TRBJ2-7
CASSQDQGVGQPQHF TGCGCCAGCAGCCAAGATCAGGGGGTTGGTCAGCCCCAGCATTTT TRBD1 many TRBV4-1 15 TRBJ1-5
CASNREALTDTQYF TGTGCCAGCAATCGAGAGGCCCTCACAGATACGCAGTATTTT NA NA TRBV2 14 TRBJ2-3
CASSSDSSYGYTF TGCGCCAGCAGCTCTGACAGCAGCTATGGCTACACCTTC NA NA TRBV5-1 13 TRBJ1-2
CASSPTRTELETQYF TGTGCCAGCAGCCCCACTAGGACCGAGCTCGAGACCCAGTACTTC NA NA TRBV2 15 TRBJ2-5
CASRGPGTEAFF TGTGCCAGCAGGGGACCTGGGACTGAAGCTTTCTTT NA NA TRBV6-4 12 TRBJ1-1
CAISEGIRTETYEQYF TGTGCCATCAGTGAGGGAATAAGGACAGAAACCTACGAGCAGTACTTC NA NA TRBV10-3 16 TRBJ2-7
CASSSTGYSTDTQYF TGTGCCAGCAGCTCGACAGGGTATAGCACAGATACGCAGTATTTT TRBD1 NA TRBV27 15 TRBJ2-3
CASSPTGGNTIYF TGTGCCAGCAGCCCTACAGGGGGAAACACCATATATTTT NA few TRBV6-1 13 TRBJ1-3
CASSLAATVSAQYF TGCGCCAGCAGCTTGGCCGCGACAGTATCTGCGCAGTATTTT NA NA TRBV5-1 14 TRBJ2-3
CASSPTGQGIAWGYTF TGTGCCAGTAGTCCCACAGGACAGGGGATTGCTTGGGGCTACACCTTC TRBD1 NA TRBV19 16 TRBJ1-2
CASSLGGIGQETQYF TGTGCCAGCAGCTTGGGGGGGATTGGACAAGAGACCCAGTACTTC NA once TRBV5-4 15 TRBJ2-5
CASSQDPHRDRGDEQYF TGCGCCAGCAGCCAAGATCCCCACCGGGACAGGGGGGACGAGCAGTACTTC TRBD1 NA TRBV4-1 17 TRBJ2-7
CASSRGPPHNEQFF TGCGCCAGCAGCCGGGGCCCTCCCCACAATGAGCAGTTCTTC NA NA TRBV4-3 14 TRBJ2-1
CASSEVAGQPQHF TGTGCCAGCAGTGAGGTGGCAGGGCAGCCCCAGCATTTT NA once TRBV6-4 13 TRBJ1-5
CASSRIAGASADTQYF TGCGCCAGCAGCCGCATAGCGGGAGCTTCAGCAGATACGCAGTATTTT TRBD2 NA TRBV5-1 16 TRBJ2-3
CASTTEGAGNTEAFF TGCGCCAGCACAACCGAGGGGGCGGGGAACACTGAAGCTTTCTTT TRBD1 NA TRBV5-1 15 TRBJ1-1
CASSRRTSGQETQYF TGTGCCAGCAGCAGGAGGACTAGCGGACAAGAGACCCAGTACTTC TRBD2 NA TRBV4-2 15 TRBJ2-5
CASSRGQVQETQYF TGCGCCAGCAGTCGCGGACAGGTTCAAGAGACCCAGTACTTC TRBD1 NA TRBV5-1 14 TRBJ2-5
CASSLRSGALNTGELFF TGTGCCAGCAGCTTACGAAGCGGGGCGTTGAACACCGGGGAGCTGTTTTTT TRBD2 NA TRBV7-9 17 TRBJ2-2
CASSPDRGANEKLFF TGTGCCAGCAGCCCGGACAGGGGGGCTAATGAAAAACTGTTTTTT TRBD1 NA TRBV7-6 15 TRBJ1-4
CASSLVGGYEQYF TGTGCCAGCAGCTTGGTTGGGGGATACGAGCAGTACTTC NA NA TRBV5-4 13 TRBJ2-7
CASSYGWANTEAFF TGTGCCAGCAGTTACGGGTGGGCGAACACTGAAGCTTTCTTT NA NA TRBV6-6 14 TRBJ1-1
CASYDGGSGNTIYF TGTGCCAGCTATGACGGCGGTTCTGGAAACACCATATATTTT NA NA TRBV6-1 14 TRBJ1-3
CASSLVTGSSFF TGTGCCAGCAGCTTAGTGACAGGATCGTCTTTCTTT NA NA TRBV7-2 12 TRBJ1-1
CASSSQGKRRAATNEKLFF TGTGCCAGCAGCTCACAGGGGAAGCGCAGGGCCGCAACTAATGAAAAACTGTTTTTT TRBD1 NA TRBV7-2 19 TRBJ1-4
CASSWGLGEKLFF TGTGCCAGCAGTTGGGGGCTGGGGGAAAAACTGTTTTTT NA few TRBV28 13 TRBJ1-4
CASSLLTSGYEQYF TGCGCCAGCAGCTTGTTGACTAGCGGCTACGAGCAGTACTTC TRBD2 NA TRBV5-1 14 TRBJ2-7
CFLAQVLFSTDTQYF TGTTTTTTGGCGCAGGTCCTATTTTCCACAGATACGCAGTATTTT NA NA TRBV7-9 15 TRBJ2-3
CAISDRTSGRDEQYF TGTGCCATCAGTGACCGGACTAGCGGGAGGGACGAGCAGTACTTC TRBD2 NA TRBV10-3 15 TRBJ2-7
CATLSSNTGELFF TGTGCCACCCTAAGTTCGAACACCGGGGAGCTGTTTTTT NA few TRBV5-4 13 TRBJ2-2
CASNAMSRVSGYTF TGTGCCAGCAACGCGATGAGCAGGGTCTCTGGCTACACCTTC NA NA TRBV6-1 14 TRBJ1-2
CASSLGPGPYEQYF TGTGCCAGCAGCTTAGGCCCAGGTCCCTACGAGCAGTACTTC NA NA TRBV7-9 14 TRBJ2-7
CASSLAQGKTDTQYF TGTGCCAGCAGCTTGGCACAGGGGAAAACAGATACGCAGTATTTT TRBD1 NA TRBV5-4 15 TRBJ2-3
CASSLVRGQNTGELFF TGCGCCAGCAGCTTGGTCAGGGGCCAGAACACCGGGGAGCTGTTTTTT NA NA TRBV5-1 16 TRBJ2-2
CASSLNSAGSNNEQFF TGTGCCAGCAGCTTAAATTCCGCAGGGTCAAACAATGAGCAGTTCTTC NA NA TRBV11-2 16 TRBJ2-1
CASSLGFIGSQETQYF TGCGCCAGCAGCCTGGGGTTCATCGGTAGTCAAGAGACCCAGTACTTC NA NA TRBV5-1 16 TRBJ2-5
CASSMAGGQGEKLFF TGTGCCAGCAGTATGGCAGGGGGACAGGGTGAAAAACTGTTTTTT TRBD1 NA TRBV28 15 TRBJ1-4
CASSVGTSATQETQYF TGTGCCAGCAGCGTTGGGACTAGCGCAACTCAAGAGACCCAGTACTTC TRBD2 NA TRBV9 16 TRBJ2-5